The entry below describes one TCR beta chain. Germline CDR1 reads GTSNPN; CDR2 reads SVGIG (reference sequence). J lost 3 bases, V lost 3 bases, and 19 bases had no gene match. The CDR3 runs 18 residues. The sample comes from a study of blood T cell repertoires in COVID-19. Data came from immunoSEQ multiplex PCR; TCRdb stores just in-frame clones and leaves some out. The sample consists of 150,000 to 190,000 clones, approximately 81% of them appearing once. Sequenced material: peripheral blood. The sequence came from an older woman with COVID-19, enrolled during active disease. The chain has TRBV30 and TRBJ1-2; TRBD1 matches at 7 bases. This chain's CDR3 is CAWRSSLLTGRRDYGYTF. Here the CDR3 DNA reads TGTGCCTGGAGGTCTTCTTTGCTGACAGGGAGGAGGGACTATGGCTACACCTTC.